The text below deals with one TCR beta chain. This entry comes from a study of cytomegalovirus exposure and HLA in healthy donors. The PCR made use of 60 Vbeta and 13 Jbeta primers. Data came from immunoSEQ multiplex PCR; TCRdb stores just in-frame clones and leaves some out. The sample holds approximately 160,000 clones, 60% to 85% seen once. Input material: PBMCs. This clonotype was obtained from a female donor in good health and CMV-seronegative.

CDR3 in DNA: TGCAGCGTTGGAGGTACCCGGACAGGGAGGAATGGCTACACCTTC. This encodes CSVGGTRTGRNGYTF. J is TRBJ1-2 and V is TRBV29-1; TRBD1 matches at 8 bases. The J segment lost 6 bases and the V segment lost 4 bases, leaving 13 bases of the junction unmatched. Per the germline V gene, CDR1 is SQVTM and CDR2 is ANQGSEA. The length of the CDR3 is 15 residues.